This T cell receptor beta chain was documented in a study of response to subunit inactivated influenza vaccine. Study-level findings and limits: It was suggested by the authors that few new T cells are recruited by each seasonal influenza vaccination.

TCRdb independently ran MiXCR on the RT-PCR reads; one entry per CDR3 protein. Of around 480,000 distinct CDR3 sequences in the sample, about 15% are singletons; the top ten hold roughly 3.1%. As regards this clonotype: Antigen unknown.

Trimming pared 2 bases from V and 6 bases from J, leaving 14 bases between. Germline V gives CDR1 GTSNPN, CDR2 SVGIG (reference sequence). There are 15 residues in the CDR3. The V gene is TRBV30, the J gene TRBJ1-6, with D perhaps matching TRBD1 (5 bases). The sequences come from CD4+ T cells sorted from PBMCs, collected around 25 months after vaccination. The receptor was derived from a man between 50 and 70 years old who received an inactivated influenza vaccine. The CDR3 reads CAWSFEGRFNSPLHF. The CDR3 nucleotides are TGTGCCTGGAGTTTCGAGGGGAGATTTAATTCACCCCTCCACTTT. The whole variable domain, remainder taken from reference TRBV30 and TRBJ1-6, is SQTIHQWPATLVQPVGSPLSLECTVEGTSNPNLYWYRQAAGRGLQLLFYSVGIGQISSEVPQNLSASRPQDRQFILSSKKLLLSDSGFYLCAWSFEGRFNSPLHFGNGTRLTVT.